This record concerns one TCR beta chain sequence. Antigen unknown. These data come from a study of cytomegalovirus exposure and HLA in healthy donors. This PCR relied on a set of 60 Vbeta primers and 13 Jbeta primers. Generated by immunoSEQ multiplex PCR, the TCRdb table keeps only in-frame clones and is missing some. This sample has about 140,000 clones; about three quarters occur once, and the top ten carry under 1.5%. Study results and caveats: There were reportedly fewer N-insertions in an Asian-associated ancestry cluster than the roughly 670-donor mean, in a later analysis.

Donors counted as nominally healthy when sampled, yet unrecorded immune exposures were likely. The TCR comes from a male donor in good health and CMV-seropositive. Material: PBMCs.

The CDR3 loop reads CASSLWTGSTGELFF. CDR3 DNA: TGCGCCAGCAGCTTATGGACAGGGAGCACCGGGGAGCTGTTTTTT. This chain connects TRBV4-1 to TRBJ2-2; 8 nucleotides agree with TRBD1. V lost 5 bases to trimming and J lost 4 bases; unmatched junction nucleotides: 6. The germline CDR1 and CDR2 sequences are MGHRA and YSYEKL. The CDR3 is made up of 15 amino acids.